This T cell receptor beta chain appears in the sequencing data of a study of cytomegalovirus exposure and HLA in healthy donors. Overall study findings and caveats: Prior analysis indicated that the majority of TCR beta V segments exhibited productivity approximately 90% or approximately 30% of the time. Equally common other TCR beta chains were less clonally expanded than HLA-associated ones, a later analysis found. Donors were assumed by presence/absence analyses to have roughly uniform sequencing depth.

Vbeta (60) and Jbeta (13) primers were used in the PCR. Using immunoSEQ multiplex PCR, the repertoire was profiled, and TCRdb retains in-frame clones only, with some absent. The sample is made up of some 70,000 clones, and the top ten hold around 7.5% of it. The CDR3 has 13 residues. Germline V lookup: CDR1 SGHNT, CDR2 YYREEE (reference sequence). Trimming pared 7 bases from V and 7 bases from J, leaving 14 bases between. To note about this clone: The antigen remains unidentified.

The sequencing sample was made of PBMCs. This chain connects TRBV5-4 to TRBJ1-4; no definite D call. This receptor was obtained from a female donor in good health and CMV-seropositive. DNA of the CDR3: TGTGCCAGCGGGCCCTGGCTTAGTGAAAAACTGTTTTTT. Its translation is CASGPWLSEKLFF.